This entry describes one T cell receptor beta chain. This specimen belongs to a study of blood T cell repertoires in COVID-19. Background on the study: Italy, Spain and the United States were the sources of the convalescent and acute COVID-19 samples. Sources were T cells, B-cell-depleted T cells, or PBMCs; the material itself was cDNA or gDNA.

Per germline, CDR1 MNHEY and CDR2 SVGEGT. The length of the CDR3 is 15 residues. Losses at the gene ends were 3 bases for V and 5 bases for J; bases not matched to a gene: 7. How the authors handled the data: How many nucleated cells were present was estimated from reference gene primer amplification. Assay: immunoSEQ multiplex PCR; the TCRdb copy retains only in-frame clones and omits some. For V, J and clone size, that table is used; D and trimming come from the DNA. The table has about 100,000 clones, approximately 62% seen once. Source material: peripheral blood. The chain recombines TRBV6-2 or TRBV6-3 with TRBJ2-5, with 9 bases matching TRBD2. This TCR was sampled from an elderly man with acute or convalescent COVID-19. The CDR3 nucleotides read TGTGCCAGCAGTTATAGGCTAGCGGGATCTGAGACCCAGTACTTC. This sequence encodes CASSYRLAGSETQYF.